What follows are 10 T cell receptor beta chains derived from one specimen sequenced in a study of regulatory T cells in long-lasting Graves disease. Building of the TCR beta libraries involved iRepertoire HTBI primers and Arm-PCR of CDR3 regions. TCRdb re-analysed the multiplex PCR reads in MiXCR, keeping a single row per CDR3 protein. This sample has 450,000 or so distinct CDR3 sequences, with around 20% found just once. Specified time point: persistent/refractory GD, antithyroid drugs over 5 years with positive TRAb. PBMC-derived RNA was used for the TCR library. Sequenced material: peripheral blood mononuclear cells (PBMCs), taken when the disease was refractory, from a patient treated with antithyroid drugs. All receptors derive from a female donor with Graves disease.

The chain carries TRBV7-2 and TRBJ2-2; D ambiguous. Deletions cut 1 base from V and 7 bases from J, with 7 bases between. The CDR3 is made up of 13 amino acids. Germline V gene lookup returns CDR1 SGHTA and CDR2 FQGNSA. CDR3 amino acids: CASSLGVNGELFF. CDR3 nucleotide sequence: TGTGCCAGCAGCTTAGGAGTCAACGGGGAGCTGTTTTTT.

This clonotype occurred many times. The chain employs TRBV7-9 and TRBJ1-1; TRBD1 might be the D (5 bases). Trimming cost V 4 bases and J 3 bases, with 9 bases left between them. Germline CDR1 reads SEHNR; CDR2 reads FQNEAQ (reference sequence). The CDR3 sequence is 13 residues long. The CDR3 region is CASSYQGYTEAFF. In DNA, the CDR3 is TGTGCCAGCAGCTACCAGGGTTACACTGAAGCTTTCTTT.

This clonotype was observed at least ten times. V usage is TRBV19 and J usage is TRBJ1-5; possibly TRBD1 for D (6 bases). V lost 3 bases and J 2 bases, leaving 14 bases between the germline ends. This CDR3 is 16 amino acids long. Looked up from germline, CDR1 is LNHDA and CDR2 is SQIVND (reference sequence). CDR3 in amino acids: CASSIRQGLGNQPQHF. The DNA of the CDR3 is TGTGCCAGTAGTATCCGCCAGGGGTTGGGCAATCAGCCCCAGCATTTT.

This clonotype showed up just a few times. This chain links TRBV9 with TRBJ1-1; 7 bases fit TRBD1. CDR1 is SGDLS and CDR2 is YYNGEE in the germline V gene. The CDR3 length is 13 residues. Losses at the gene ends were 1 base for V and 8 bases for J; bases not matched to a gene: 5. This CDR3 reads CASSVPPRGEAFF. The CDR3 DNA follows: TGTGCCAGCAGCGTACCCCCCAGGGGGGAAGCTTTCTTT.

This clonotype was seen ten or more times. The V gene is TRBV28, the J gene TRBJ2-5, with a weak D call TRBD1 (6 bases). CDR3 length equals 13 residues. Germline CDR1 and CDR2: MDHEN and SYDVKM. V shed 9 bases and J shed 3 bases, with 14 bases lying between them. The CDR3 here is CASQTGSEETQYF. CDR3 in DNA: TGTGCCAGTCAAACAGGGTCGGAAGAGACCCAGTACTTC.

This clonotype came up many times. This sequence joins TRBV28 and TRBJ2-2; 7 nucleotides match TRBD1. Trimming removed 8 bases from V and 5 bases from J; junction bases left unmatched: 8. CDR1 and CDR2 (germline): MDHEN, SYDVKM. This CDR3 region has 14 residues. DNA for the CDR3: TGTGCCAGCCAGGAACAGGGGTGGACCGGGGAGCTGTTTTTT. It specifies CASQEQGWTGELFF.

In this sample, this clonotype turned up a few times. J is TRBJ2-5 and V is TRBV7-9; 9 bases map to TRBD2. The CDR3 has 15 amino acids. Per the germline V gene, CDR1 is SEHNR and CDR2 is FQNEAQ (reference sequence). Unmatched junction bases numbered 6, after V lost 3 bases and J lost 4 bases. CDR3 nucleotides: TGTGCCAGCAGCTTTAGCGGGAGATTCATAGAGACCCAGTACTTC. Encoded protein: CASSFSGRFIETQYF.

This clonotype was observed at least ten times. V gene TRBV7-2 combines with J gene TRBJ2-7; a possible D gene is TRBD2 (6 bases). Germline assignment: CDR1 SGHTA and CDR2 FQGNSA. Trimming took off 5 bases at V and 3 bases at J, with 20 bases between the two ends. This CDR3 contains 16 residues. CDR3 sequence: CASSTRGVGSGYEQYF. Here the CDR3 DNA reads TGTGCCAGCAGCACTCGTGGTGTTGGTAGCGGCTACGAGCAGTACTTC.

This clonotype occurred many times. V usage is TRBV25-1 and J usage is TRBJ2-7; TRBD2 might be the D (6 bases). Germline assignment: CDR1 MGHDK and CDR2 SYGVNS. V was cut by 4 bases and J by 3 bases, with 19 bases left in between. The CDR3 spans 16 residues. The CDR3 loop reads CASSGKDRDSDYEQYF. Here the CDR3 DNA reads TGTGCCAGCAGTGGTAAAGACCGGGACTCGGACTACGAGCAGTACTTC.

The rearrangement uses TRBV7-2 and TRBJ2-3; weak D call: TRBD2 (5 bases). Deletions cut 5 bases from V and 5 bases from J, with 11 bases between. The CDR3 contains 13 residues. Germline values: CDR1 SGHTA, CDR2 FQGNSA. Written as DNA, the CDR3 is TGTGCCAGCAGCATACCCGGGATAGATACGCAGTATTTT. It encodes CASSIPGIDTQYF.